The TCR beta chain under discussion was sequenced for a study of cytomegalovirus exposure and HLA in healthy donors. About the study: A previous analysis identified 95 million to 140 million unique TCR beta sequences derived from around 200 million T cells.

The length of the CDR3 is 14 residues. V lost 1 base and J 8 bases, leaving 14 bases between the germline ends. Per germline, CDR1 MGHRA and CDR2 YSYEKL. The PCR employed 60 Vbeta primers together with 13 Jbeta primers. Clones were sequenced by immunoSEQ multiplex PCR, and TCRdb holds only the in-frame ones, with some missing. This sample has under 300,000 clones; 80% to 85% occur once, and the top ten carry about 8%. The gene calls are TRBV4-1 and TRBJ1-2; TRBD1 might be the D (5 bases). Specimen: PBMCs. The TCR sequence derives from a woman aged 60-70 years in good health and CMV-seropositive. CDR3 coding DNA: TGCGCCAGCAGCCAAGGACCAGGGCGGGGCGGCTACACCTTC. Its translation: CASSQGPGRGGYTF.